The 6 T cell receptor beta chains reported below all come from one sample, sequenced in a study of blood T cells in healthy people across ages. PCR was performed a second time for about 7 to 11 cycles using a sample-barcoded 5' primer and a J-beta primer mix. TCRdb called the 5' RACE reads again in MiXCR, with one record for every CDR3 protein. The sample yields 600,000 to 850,000 distinct CDR3 sequences, around 40% seen once. Sequenced material: blood. Receptors were obtained from a woman in her sixties in good health.

This clonotype was counted only a few times. The V and J genes are TRBV27 and TRBJ2-3, with D possibly matching TRBD2 (6 bases). The CDR3 covers 13 residues. Trimming shortened V by 6 bases and J by 2 bases, and 9 bases separated the two germline ends. Looked up from germline, CDR1 is MNHEY and CDR2 is SMNVEV (reference sequence). The CDR3 reads CASRGGLTDTQYF. The CDR3 nucleotides read TGTGCCAGCAGGGGAGGTCTCACAGATACGCAGTATTTT.

J is TRBJ2-2 and V is TRBV9, with D possibly called TRBD1 or TRBD2 (5 bases each). Germline V CDR1 and CDR2: SGDLS, YYNGEE. V was shortened by 0 bases and J by 3 bases, with 9 bases between the two germline ends. The CDR3 loop spans 15 amino acids. The CDR3 loop reads CASSVGGAYTGELFF. The DNA for the CDR3 is TGTGCCAGCAGCGTAGGAGGGGCCTACACCGGGGAGCTGTTTTTT.

The rearrangement joins TRBV4-2 to TRBJ2-3; no firm D call. V was clipped by 1 base and J by 2 bases, with 7 bases between them. This CDR3 has 14 residues. Germline CDR1 reads LGHNA; CDR2 reads YNFKEQ. The CDR3 DNA sequence: TGTGCCAGCAGCCAAGCCCCCTACACAGATACGCAGTATTTT. Translated, it gives CASSQAPYTDTQYF.

This clonotype appeared a few times. This chain joins TRBV25-1 and TRBJ2-7; 7 nucleotides agree with TRBD1. This CDR3 has 15 residues. CDR1 and CDR2 from the germline V gene are MGHDK and SYGVNS. With V trimmed by 3 bases and J by 7 bases, 12 bases remained unmatched. In nucleotides, the CDR3 is TGTGCCAGCAGTGAGAGGGGACAGAGTTACAATGAGCAGTACTTC. This encodes CASSERGQSYNEQYF.

The chain links TRBV20-1 to TRBJ2-3; TRBD2 aligns across 9 bases. Germline CDR1 is DFQATT and CDR2 is SNEGSKA (reference sequence). CDR3 length: 15 amino acids. The CDR3 loop reads CKVAGGPETLDTQYF. As DNA, the CDR3 is TGCAAGGTGGCGGGGGGGCCAGAGACCTTAGATACGCAGTATTTT.

The chain joins TRBV20-1 to TRBJ2-7; 10 bases line up with TRBD1. This CDR3 is built from 14 residues. Trimming cost V 2 bases and J 5 bases; bases outside gene matches: 6. Germline CDR1 is DFQATT and CDR2 is SNEGSKA (reference sequence). The DNA for the CDR3 is TGCAGTGCTAGATTGGACAGGGGGACGGACGAGCAGTACTTC. Translated: CSARLDRGTDEQYF.